What follows describes a single T cell receptor (beta chain). The antigen is undetermined. Trimming removed 0 bases from V and 6 bases from J, with 9 bases in between. Per the germline V gene, CDR1 is SGHTA and CDR2 is FQGNSA. The CDR3 is made up of 14 amino acids. Assay execution took place at the deep level. The protocol was immunoSEQ multiplex PCR, while the TCRdb copy is restricted to in-frame clones and leaves out a portion. The repertoire consists of about 980,000 clones, with over 60% occurring once and the leading ten covering about 1.5%. Splitting of CD4+ cells produced CD45RA+ naive and CD45RA-negative memory subsets. This sample stems from a study of shared clonotypes between healthy human individuals. Study-wide findings and caveats: Non-shared clonotypes had lower generation probabilities than those shared by all four donors.

The chain uses TRBV7-2 and TRBJ1-5; possible D gene TRBD1, 6 bases. The source of this sequence is a man younger than 35 in good health. Sequencing input: memory CD4+ T cells sorted from blood. Subset specified: CD45RA-negative fraction. For the CDR3, the DNA is TGTGCCAGCAGCTTAGCATCAGGGGTTCAGCCCCAGCATTTT. This translates into CASSLASGVQPQHF.